This TCR beta chain was profiled in a study of shared clonotypes between healthy human individuals (dated by TCRdb to about 2020). At the level of the whole study: Three men and a couple of women, aged 18 to 49 years, made up the cohort. To estimate repertoire size and how much clonotypes are shared between individuals, the study performed deep sequencing of blood TCR repertoires from roughly five healthy adults. Libraries were prepared and TCR repertoires were sequenced by different laboratories using diverse techniques, in order to increase sequencing depth and limit assay-specific biases. Between about 0.94 and 8.9 billion PBMCs per donor were obtained by leukapheresis. Per donor, three plates each were used for CD4 naive and CD4 memory, two for CD8 naive, and one for CD8 memory.

Results and caveats for the whole study, not just this receptor: Rarefaction of sorted-subset datasets indicated incomplete sequencing despite the large sequencing depth. Pairwise subsampling indicated that sequencing depth was expected to affect the degree of clonotype sharing among donors. Sampling was restricted to blood, and TCR repertoires in tissue are likely to differ from TCR repertoires in blood. Compared with non-shared clonotypes, clonotypes shared by all four sorted-subset donors had higher generation probabilities. Naive subsets generally had larger estimated clonotype richness than memory subsets did. The genetic and exposure-history diversity represented was limited by the small number of donors. Approximately 4.8% of naive CD4, 3.5% of naive CD8, around 2.3% of memory CD4, and over 0.35% of memory CD8 clonotypes were shared across several donors.

Turning to this clone: Its antigen remains unidentified. No base qualities exist here, and no much larger clone lies one base off it.

Using the deep immunoSEQ assay, multiplex PCR amplified TCR CDR3 regions from genomic DNA. Extracted genomic DNA from each cell subset was distributed evenly across all wells of several immunoSEQ 96-well plates, and each plate was treated as a replicate. Each replicate PCR for sorted subsets received 200 ng genomic DNA, equal to 30,000 or so T cell genomes. The purified libraries were quantified using a Qubit 3.0 fluorometer, sized with a Bioanalyzer 2100, and then quantified again using the KAPA Library Quantification kit. A separate single-read 150-cycle Illumina NextSeq 550 flow cell was used to sequence each immunoSEQ 96-well plate. From the authors' description of their analysis: Because the immunoSEQ output held only junctional sequences and lacked quality scores, the filtering could not match the filtering applied to full-length reads. Sequences were annotated with PyIR, a Python wrapper for IgBLAST v1.9, and V/J genes and CDR3 were assigned using IMGT germline references. Reads with weak V/J assignments (E-value above 1e-6), missing CDR3, stop codons, out-of-frame junctions, or ambiguous translated residues were removed. V3J clonotypes were defined as sequences sharing the same inferred V gene, J gene, and CDR3 amino acid sequence. Percentage overlap between repertoires was computed as shared unique clonotypes divided by the size of the smaller repertoire. RTK rarefaction, the Chao1 estimator, and Recon v2.1 estimates of unobserved clonotypes were used to assess repertoire richness. Generation probabilities were computed with OLGA for all TCRbeta clonotypes obtained by the gDNA method from a handful of donors. Imported from immuneACCESS, the table was reduced by TCRdb to in-frame sequences with V and J called. These copies leave out some clones; in studies compared against another copy, an unresolved V gene accounts for under half, and the cause of the remainder is not known. Clonal size and the V and J genes are those of that table, whereas D and trimming came from the DNA. This sample is represented by hundreds of thousands of clones; almost 97% of them were singletons. The leading ten clones occupy approximately 0.057% of the sample.

The donors were healthy, HIV-negative adults with no recently reported acute infections or vaccinations. Every donor was a Caucasian adult living in Nashville, Tennessee, USA. CD4+ T cells were enriched by magnetic negative selection, after which naive cells were positively selected on CD45RA and the negative fraction was taken as the memory subset. After blood collection by leukapheresis, PBMCs were isolated using Ficoll-Histopaque density gradient centrifugation and then cryopreserved in the vapor phase of liquid nitrogen. Analytical flow cytometry was used to check the purity and quantity of every magnetically sorted T cell population. From each sorted fraction, genomic DNA was isolated and quantified by UV absorbance on a Nanodrop 2000c. Taken from cysteine to phenylalanine, the CDR3 has 14 residues. Here the CDR3 DNA is all that survives: 42 bases in frame from base 1. V loses 6 bases at its end and J loses 5 bases; junction bases beyond the gene matches: 4. Sequences SNHLY (CDR1) and FYNNEI (CDR2) are obtained from the germline V gene.

The sequence was collected from a woman in her 30s in good health. The sample consisted of naive CD4+ T cells sorted from blood. The cell subset or site label, as the study defines it: CD45RA+ positively selected. The chain couples TRBV2 to TRBJ2-3; 11 middle bases align to TRBD2. The CDR3 region has the sequence CASRRLAGLDTQYF. Read as DNA, the sequence is TGTGCCAGCAGGAGACTAGCGGGATTAGATACGCAGTATTTT.